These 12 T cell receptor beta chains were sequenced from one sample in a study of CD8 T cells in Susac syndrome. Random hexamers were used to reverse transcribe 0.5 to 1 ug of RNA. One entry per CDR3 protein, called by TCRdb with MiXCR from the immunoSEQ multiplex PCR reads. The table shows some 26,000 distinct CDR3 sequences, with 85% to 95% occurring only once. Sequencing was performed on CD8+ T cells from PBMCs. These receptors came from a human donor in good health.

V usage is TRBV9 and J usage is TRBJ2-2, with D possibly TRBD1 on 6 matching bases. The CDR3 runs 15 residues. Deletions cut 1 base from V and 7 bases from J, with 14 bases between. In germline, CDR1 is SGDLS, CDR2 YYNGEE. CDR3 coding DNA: TGTGCCAGCAGCGTAACAGGGCGAATCGGCGGGGAGCTGTTTTTT. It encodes CASSVTGRIGGELFF.

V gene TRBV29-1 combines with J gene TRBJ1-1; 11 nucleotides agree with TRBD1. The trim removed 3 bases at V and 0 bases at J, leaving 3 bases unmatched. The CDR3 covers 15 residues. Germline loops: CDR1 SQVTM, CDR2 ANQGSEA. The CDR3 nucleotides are TGCAGCGTTGAGGGACAGGGGGTCATGAACACTGAAGCTTTCTTT. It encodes CSVEGQGVMNTEAFF.

Here the CDR3 DNA reads TGTGCCAGCAGTCGCCGCGTGAGTCAGCCCCAGCATTTT. Encoded protein: CASSRRVSQPQHF. The chain carries TRBV6-2 or TRBV6-3 and TRBJ1-5; D gene uncertain. Looked up from germline, CDR1 is MNHEY and CDR2 is SVGEGT. The CDR3 sequence is 13 residues long. The V end lost 5 bases, the J end lost 6 bases, and 11 bases lay between the germline ends.

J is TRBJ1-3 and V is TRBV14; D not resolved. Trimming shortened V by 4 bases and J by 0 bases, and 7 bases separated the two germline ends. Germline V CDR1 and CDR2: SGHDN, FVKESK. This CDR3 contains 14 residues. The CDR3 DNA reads TGTGCCAGCAGCCCTTCGATCTCTGGAAACACCATATATTTT. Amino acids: CASSPSISGNTIYF.

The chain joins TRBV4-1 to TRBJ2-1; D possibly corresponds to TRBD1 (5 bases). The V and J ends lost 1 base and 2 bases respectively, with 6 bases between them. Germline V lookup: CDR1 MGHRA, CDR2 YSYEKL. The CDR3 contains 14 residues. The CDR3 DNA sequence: TGCGCCAGCAGCCAAGGGGGCCCCTACAATGAGCAGTTCTTC. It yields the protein CASSQGGPYNEQFF.

The DNA for the CDR3 is TGTGCCAGCAGAAGACAGGGGGGCTACGAGCAGTACTTC. Translation: CASRRQGGYEQYF. The genes are TRBV25-1 and TRBJ2-7, with 9 bases lining up with TRBD1. V dropped 6 bases and J dropped 3; count of bases not matched to a gene: 3. This CDR3 is built from 13 residues. The germline V gene encodes CDR1 MGHDK and CDR2 SYGVNS.

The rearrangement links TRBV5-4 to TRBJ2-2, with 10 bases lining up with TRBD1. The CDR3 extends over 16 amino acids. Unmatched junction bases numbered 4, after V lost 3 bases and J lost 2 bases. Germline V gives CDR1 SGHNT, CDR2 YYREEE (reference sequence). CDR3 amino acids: CASSSDRGRNTGELFF. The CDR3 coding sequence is TGTGCCAGCAGCTCTGACAGGGGGCGAAACACCGGGGAGCTGTTTTTT.

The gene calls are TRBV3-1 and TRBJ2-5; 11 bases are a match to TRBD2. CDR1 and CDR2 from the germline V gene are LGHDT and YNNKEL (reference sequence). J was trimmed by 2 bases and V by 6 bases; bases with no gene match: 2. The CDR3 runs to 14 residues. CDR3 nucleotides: TGTGCCAGCAGACTAGCGGGAGATCAAGAGACCCAGTACTTC. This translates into CASRLAGDQETQYF.

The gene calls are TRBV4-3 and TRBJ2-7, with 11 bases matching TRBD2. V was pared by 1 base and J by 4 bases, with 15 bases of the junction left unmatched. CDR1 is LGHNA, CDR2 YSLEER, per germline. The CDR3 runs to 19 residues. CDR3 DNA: TGCGCCAGCAGCCAAGCTTCCTTCGGACGGGGGACTAGCGGTTACGAGCAGTACTTC. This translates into CASSQASFGRGTSGYEQYF.

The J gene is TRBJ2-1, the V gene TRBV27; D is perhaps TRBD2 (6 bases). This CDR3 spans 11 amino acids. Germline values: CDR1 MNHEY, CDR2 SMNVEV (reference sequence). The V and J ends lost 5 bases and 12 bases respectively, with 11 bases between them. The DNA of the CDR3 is TGTGCCAGCAGTGGGGACTTGGTGCAGTTCTTC. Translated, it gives CASSGDLVQFF.

In nucleotides, the CDR3 is TGTGCCAGTTTCCGCAGGGACACCGGGGAGCTGTTTTTT. This translates into CASFRRDTGELFF. The chain recombines TRBV19 with TRBJ2-2; TRBD1 might be the D (5 bases). Trimming took off 8 bases at V and 3 bases at J, with 10 bases between the two ends. CDR3 length: 13 amino acids. In germline, CDR1 is LNHDA, CDR2 SQIVND (reference sequence).

CDR3 DNA sequence: TGTGCCAGCAGTTCGGACAGCTTCTCCTACGAGCAGTACTTC. It encodes CASSSDSFSYEQYF. V is TRBV12-3 or TRBV12-4 and J is TRBJ2-7; D possibly corresponds to TRBD1 (6 bases). V was trimmed by 4 bases and J by 0 bases, leaving 10 bases between them. The CDR3 is 14 amino acids.